This passage covers 5 T cell receptor beta chains from one sample sequenced in a study of CD8+ T cells in alopecia areata. Isolated RNA was reverse transcribed into cDNA used as the sequencing template. The data were produced by immunoSEQ multiplex PCR, yet TCRdb's version contains in-frame clones alone and is incomplete. This sample includes 290,000 or so clones with no singletons; its ten biggest clones take up about 1.1%. The pooled cutaneous lymph node cells were sorted using several markers (CD4, CD8alpha, NKG2D, NKG2ACE and others). Sequenced sample: CD4+ T cells sorted from a lymph node. These receptors were taken from a C3H/HeJ mouse with alopecia areata. MHC haplotype: H2-k.

This clone has more than one count but fewer than ten. Gene and germline names: mouse. The read stops 4 residues short of the end of the CDR3; the missing end is completed from the germline J gene. This sample also contains other DNA sequences that code for the same CDR3. V usage is TRBV13-3 and J usage is TRBJ1-1; possible D gene TRBD1, 5 bases. Germline V gene sequence: CDR1 NNHDY, CDR2 SYVADS. Between the trimmed V and J ends, which lost 2 bases and 4 bases, there was a span of 6 bases. CDR3 length: 12 residues. This CDR3 reads CASSDRATEVFF. Partial CDR3 DNA: TGTGCCAGCAGTGACAGGGCCACA.

Remarks on this clone: Each gene name is a mouse one. The read stops 4 residues short of the end of the CDR3; the missing end is completed from the germline J gene. This sequence joins TRBV5 and TRBJ2-1, with TRBD1 matching over 7 bases. V dropped 0 bases and J dropped 0; count of bases not matched to a gene: 2. The CDR3 contains 16 residues. Per the germline V gene, CDR1 is LGHNA and CDR2 is YNLKQL (reference sequence). The DNA read from the CDR3 is TGTGCCAGCAGCCAAGAAGGGACAGCTAACTATGCT. Translation: CASSQEGTANYA. In full, the CDR3 is CASSQEGTANYAEQFF.

A note on this clone: Genes and germline come from the mouse. The missing CDR3 end, 3 residues past where the read stops, is filled in from the germline J gene. The V and J genes are TRBV1 and TRBJ1-6; 8 bases match TRBD1. TRBJ1-6 is filed as an ORF, its function uncertain. Germline V lookup: CDR1 NSQYPW, CDR2 LRSPGD (reference sequence). Trimming took 4 bases from V and 9 from J; bases not matched to a gene: 5. The CDR3 loop spans 14 amino acids. CDR3 sequence: CTCSVGQGGSPLYF. The DNA read from the CDR3 is TGCACCTGCAGTGTTGGACAGGGCGGTTCGCCC.

The sample holds a few counts of this clone. Genes here carry mouse names. Read coverage stops 3 residues before the CDR3 terminus; the germline J gene supplies the remainder. This chain connects TRBV14 to TRBJ1-6; D might be TRBD1 (6 bases). TRBJ1-6 is an open reading frame whose function is uncertain. From germline, CDR1 is SGHDT and CDR2 FRDEAV. The CDR3 is 16 residues long. Trimming shortened V by 0 bases and J by 2 bases, and 9 bases separated the two germline ends. This chain's CDR3 is CASSFFQGTYNSPLYF. The sequenced part of the CDR3 DNA is TGTGCCAGCAGTTTCTTCCAGGGGACCTATAATTCGCCC.

Regarding this clone: Gene and germline names: mouse. The read stops 4 residues short of the end of the CDR3; the missing end is completed from the germline J gene. J is TRBJ1-2 and V is TRBV5; a weak D match, TRBD1 (6 bases). Trimming stripped 0 bases from V and 4 bases from J, with 12 bases between. The length of the CDR3 is 15 residues. CDR1 and CDR2 (germline): LGHNA, YNLKQL (reference sequence). This CDR3 reads CASSQEPQQGSDYTF. Incomplete CDR3 DNA: TGTGCCAGCAGCCAAGAGCCACAACAGGGCTCC.